This T cell receptor beta chain is from a study of tumor-infiltrating lymphocytes in primary liver carcinoma. Across the study: Every sample contained roughly 3.5 to 8 million productive TCRbeta reads, and these numbers were similar from one tissue type to another.

From approximately 20-30 mg of unsorted bulk tissue, DNA and RNA were co-extracted together. Findings and limits, study-wide: Significantly greater top-250-clone fractions characterized tumors relative to blood (p = 0.039).

cDNA specific to TCR beta was made from roughly 500 ng of total RNA, with a constant-region primer employed for priming. Employing slightly modified ARM-PCR, three nested multiplex PCR rounds were run, and these gave rise to the TCR beta libraries. Investigators reported that the first two PCR rounds, at approximately 11 cycles each, used TRBV1-TRBV30 forward primers with a C-beta reverse primer. TCRdb processed the multiplex PCR reads anew with MiXCR; each CDR3 protein has one entry. The repertoire consists of about 37,000 distinct CDR3 sequences, with around 80% occurring once and the leading ten covering around 38%. Germline V CDR1 and CDR2: SGHRS, YFSETQ. The CDR3 contains 16 residues. Details on this clonotype: Its antigen is currently unknown. Mismatch with germline at one junction end may stem from a read error.

The sample taken for sequencing was tumor-adjacent normal liver tissue. The TCR comes from a man aged 35-49 years with primary liver carcinoma and hepatitis B virus infection. J is TRBJ1-1 and V is TRBV5-1; 7 bases fit TRBD1. CDR3: CVSRLSSGGANTEAFF. For the CDR3, the DNA is TGCGTCAGCCGCTTGTCGTCAGGGGGGGCGAACACTGAAGCTTTCTTT. Drawing the rest from reference TRBV5-1 and TRBJ1-1, the complete variable domain is KAGVTQTPRYLIKTRGQQVTLSCSPISGHRSVSWYQQTPGQGLQFLFEYFSETQRNKGNFPGRFSGRQFSNSRSEMNVSTLELGDSALYLCVSRLSSGGANTEAFFGQGTRLTVV.